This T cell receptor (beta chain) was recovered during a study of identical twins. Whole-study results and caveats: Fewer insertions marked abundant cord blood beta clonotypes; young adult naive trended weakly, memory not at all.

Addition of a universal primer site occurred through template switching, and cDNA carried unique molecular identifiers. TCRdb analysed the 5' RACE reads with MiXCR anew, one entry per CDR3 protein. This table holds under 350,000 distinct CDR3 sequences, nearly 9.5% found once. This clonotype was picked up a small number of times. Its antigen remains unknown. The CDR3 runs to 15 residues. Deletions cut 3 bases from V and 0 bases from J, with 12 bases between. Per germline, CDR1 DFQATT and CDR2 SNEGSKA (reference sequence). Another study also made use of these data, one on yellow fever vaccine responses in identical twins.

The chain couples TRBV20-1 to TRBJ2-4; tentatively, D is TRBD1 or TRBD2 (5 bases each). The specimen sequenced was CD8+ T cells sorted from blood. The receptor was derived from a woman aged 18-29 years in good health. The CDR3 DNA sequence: TGCAGTGCTAGTGGGGGTTTTTCAGCCAAAAACATTCAGTACTTC. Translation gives CSASGGFSAKNIQYF.